This T cell receptor beta chain is drawn from a study of T cell repertoires in cytomegalovirus infection. Whole-study context: Well-studied HLA-B-restricted epitopes and recently identified HLA-C-restricted epitopes of CMV were both used in the study. Shared public TCR beta signatures pointed to both CMV infection and a matching HLA type. Study-wide findings and caveats: Based on cumulative public TCR beta family frequency, carriers of CMV plus the relevant HLA were identified. Across the ex vivo response, the dominant clonotypes were HLA-C-restricted CMV-specific TCR beta clonotypes.

TCRdb ran MiXCR on the reads and lists one entry per CDR3 protein. The sample has a few hundred thousand distinct CDR3 sequences; roughly 43% are singletons. In germline, CDR1 is SGHVS, CDR2 FQNEAQ. V gave up 5 bases and J gave up 1 base, with 12 bases separating them. This CDR3 contains 14 residues. On this clonotype itself: What it binds is not known.

This clonotype was sampled from a human donor in good health (CMV status not recorded). Some clones in this sample may be carry-over from other donors' samples. The chain joins TRBV7-8 to TRBJ2-7, with D perhaps TRBD2 (5 bases). This material consisted of cultured PBMCs, taken from culture after CMV antigen stimulation. The CDR3 loop is CASSPLLESYEQYF. CDR3 bases: TGTGCCAGCAGCCCCCTACTAGAGTCCTACGAGCAGTACTTC.